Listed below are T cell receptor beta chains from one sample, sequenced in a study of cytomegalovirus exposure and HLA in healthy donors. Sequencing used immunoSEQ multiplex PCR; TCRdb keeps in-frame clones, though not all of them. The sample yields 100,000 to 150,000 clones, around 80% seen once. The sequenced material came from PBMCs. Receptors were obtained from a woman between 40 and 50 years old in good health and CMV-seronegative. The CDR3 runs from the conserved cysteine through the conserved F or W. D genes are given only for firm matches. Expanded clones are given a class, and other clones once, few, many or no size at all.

cdr3_nt: TGTGCCAGCAACCCTAGCGGGGGGGCTTACAATGAGCAGTTCTTC; cdr3_aa: CASNPSGGAYNEQFF; v_call: TRBV7-2; cdr3_length: 15; d_call: TRBD2; clone_size: .; j_call: TRBJ2-1
cdr3_nt: TGTGCCAGCAGTCTAGGCATAGGGGGTGGGAGTTACGAGCAGTACTTC; cdr3_aa: CASSLGIGGGSYEQYF; v_call: TRBV27; cdr3_length: 16; d_call: .; clone_size: .; j_call: TRBJ2-7
cdr3_nt: TGTGCTAGCGGGACTAGCGGGGGGGCTGTAGATACGCAGTATTTT; cdr3_aa: CASGTSGGAVDTQYF; v_call: TRBV12-5; cdr3_length: 15; d_call: TRBD2; clone_size: .; j_call: TRBJ2-3
cdr3_nt: TGTGCCAGCAGTCCGGGACAGGATTACAATGAGCAGTTCTTC; cdr3_aa: CASSPGQDYNEQFF; v_call: TRBV6-4; cdr3_length: 14; d_call: TRBD1; clone_size: .; j_call: TRBJ2-1
cdr3_nt: TGTGCCAGCAGTGTTGCTAGCGGTCACCAAGAGACCCAGTACTTC; cdr3_aa: CASSVASGHQETQYF; v_call: TRBV6-1; cdr3_length: 15; d_call: TRBD2; clone_size: .; j_call: TRBJ2-5
cdr3_nt: TGTGCCAGCAGTTTATCACAGGGGGCCCACGAGCAGTACTTC; cdr3_aa: CASSLSQGAHEQYF; v_call: TRBV28; cdr3_length: 14; d_call: TRBD1; clone_size: few; j_call: TRBJ2-7
cdr3_nt: TGTGCCAGCAGCGCCATCAAAGAGGCACTGTTTTTT; cdr3_aa: CASSAIKEALFF; v_call: TRBV11-2; cdr3_length: 12; d_call: .; clone_size: once; j_call: TRBJ1-4
cdr3_nt: TGTGCCAGCAGCTTAGTAGCGGGAGAGGCAGATACGCAGTATTTT; cdr3_aa: CASSLVAGEADTQYF; v_call: TRBV11-2; cdr3_length: 15; d_call: TRBD2; clone_size: .; j_call: TRBJ2-3
cdr3_nt: TGTGCCAGCAGCTCCGGGCTAGCGGGGGGAAACCCCACAGATACGCAGTATTTT; cdr3_aa: CASSSGLAGGNPTDTQYF; v_call: TRBV7-9; cdr3_length: 18; d_call: TRBD2; clone_size: .; j_call: TRBJ2-3
cdr3_nt: TGTGCCAGCAGCTTAACAGGGGGCGTCACCGGGGAGCTGTTTTTT; cdr3_aa: CASSLTGGVTGELFF; v_call: TRBV7-3; cdr3_length: 15; d_call: TRBD1; clone_size: .; j_call: TRBJ2-2
cdr3_nt: TGCAGTGCTAGCGTAGAAGATACGCAGTATTTT; cdr3_aa: CSASVEDTQYF; v_call: TRBV20-1; cdr3_length: 11; d_call: .; clone_size: .; j_call: TRBJ2-3
cdr3_nt: TGTGCCAGTAGTATACCAGGGATTGGCGGCAATGAGCAGTTCTTC; cdr3_aa: CASSIPGIGGNEQFF; v_call: TRBV19; cdr3_length: 15; d_call: .; clone_size: .; j_call: TRBJ2-1
cdr3_nt: TGTGCCAGCAGCCCCGTGGGGGGGTCGACTGAAGCTTTCTTT; cdr3_aa: CASSPVGGSTEAFF; v_call: TRBV5-6; cdr3_length: 14; d_call: .; clone_size: .; j_call: TRBJ1-1
cdr3_nt: TGTGCCAGTAGTATAGGCCCGGGACAGTCGAACACTGAAGCTTTCTTT; cdr3_aa: CASSIGPGQSNTEAFF; v_call: TRBV19; cdr3_length: 16; d_call: TRBD1; clone_size: .; j_call: TRBJ1-1
cdr3_nt: TGTGCCAGCATCCCTGGGCAGGCCACAGATACGCAGTATTTT; cdr3_aa: CASIPGQATDTQYF; v_call: TRBV2; cdr3_length: 14; d_call: .; clone_size: once; j_call: TRBJ2-3
cdr3_nt: TGTGCCAGCAGCCGCCGGACTGCCTCTAATGAGCAGTTCTTC; cdr3_aa: CASSRRTASNEQFF; v_call: TRBV14; cdr3_length: 14; d_call: .; clone_size: .; j_call: TRBJ2-1
cdr3_nt: TGTGCCAGCAGCTTCCCCCTTGGCGGCGAGCAGTTCTTC; cdr3_aa: CASSFPLGGEQFF; v_call: TRBV9; cdr3_length: 13; d_call: .; clone_size: .; j_call: TRBJ2-1
cdr3_nt: TGTGCCAGCAGTTTAAGAGCGGGAGGCACAGATACGCAGTATTTT; cdr3_aa: CASSLRAGGTDTQYF; v_call: TRBV27; cdr3_length: 15; d_call: TRBD2; clone_size: once; j_call: TRBJ2-3
cdr3_nt: TGTGCCAGCAGCTTCTATTTAACCCCCTCCTATGGCTACACCTTC; cdr3_aa: CASSFYLTPSYGYTF; v_call: TRBV5-4; cdr3_length: 15; d_call: .; clone_size: .; j_call: TRBJ1-2
cdr3_nt: TGTGCCAGCAGTTACAACAAAGATCAGCCCCAGCATTTT; cdr3_aa: CASSYNKDQPQHF; v_call: TRBV6-5; cdr3_length: 13; d_call: .; clone_size: .; j_call: TRBJ1-5
cdr3_nt: TGTGCCAGCAGCGGCGGGGTAAGGGAAGCTTTCTTT; cdr3_aa: CASSGGVREAFF; v_call: TRBV7-9; cdr3_length: 12; d_call: .; clone_size: .; j_call: TRBJ1-1
cdr3_nt: TGTGCCAGCAACCGTGGGGGGGCCGACACCGGGGAGCTGTTTTTT; cdr3_aa: CASNRGGADTGELFF; v_call: TRBV13; cdr3_length: 15; d_call: .; clone_size: .; j_call: TRBJ2-2
cdr3_nt: TGTGCCAGCAGCTTAGGGATTCAGGGGGGTAATTCACCCCTCCACTTT; cdr3_aa: CASSLGIQGGNSPLHF; v_call: TRBV7-9; cdr3_length: 16; d_call: TRBD1; clone_size: .; j_call: TRBJ1-6
cdr3_nt: TGTGCCAGCAGCGTGACAGCGGGGGGGCTTGGGGGTGAGCAGTTCTTC; cdr3_aa: CASSVTAGGLGGEQFF; v_call: TRBV9; cdr3_length: 16; d_call: TRBD2; clone_size: .; j_call: TRBJ2-1
cdr3_nt: TGTGCCAGCAGACTAGCGGCCAATACCTACAATGAGCAGTTCTTC; cdr3_aa: CASRLAANTYNEQFF; v_call: TRBV2; cdr3_length: 15; d_call: TRBD2; clone_size: few; j_call: TRBJ2-1
cdr3_nt: TGTGCCAGCTCCCGGACAGACCCCAATGAGCAGTTCTTC; cdr3_aa: CASSRTDPNEQFF; v_call: TRBV7-8; cdr3_length: 13; d_call: .; clone_size: once; j_call: TRBJ2-1
cdr3_nt: TGCAGCGTTCCTAGACAGGGCACTGAAGCTTTCTTT; cdr3_aa: CSVPRQGTEAFF; v_call: TRBV29-1; cdr3_length: 12; d_call: TRBD1; clone_size: .; j_call: TRBJ1-1
cdr3_nt: TGTGCCAGCTCACACCGGGACAGGGCACGGAATGAGCAGTTCTTC; cdr3_aa: CASSHRDRARNEQFF; v_call: TRBV18; cdr3_length: 15; d_call: TRBD1; clone_size: .; j_call: TRBJ2-1
cdr3_nt: TGCAGCGTTGAAGAAGGCCAGGGGGCCCGGGGCTACACCTTC; cdr3_aa: CSVEEGQGARGYTF; v_call: TRBV29-1; cdr3_length: 14; d_call: TRBD1; clone_size: few; j_call: TRBJ1-2
cdr3_nt: TGTGCCAGCTCACCACCGGAGCGGGCGCGACGGAATGAGCAGTTCTTC; cdr3_aa: CASSPPERARRNEQFF; v_call: TRBV18; cdr3_length: 16; d_call: .; clone_size: .; j_call: TRBJ2-1
cdr3_nt: TGTGCCAGCAGTTTACAGCACAGGGGTTATGGCTACACCTTC; cdr3_aa: CASSLQHRGYGYTF; v_call: TRBV28; cdr3_length: 14; d_call: TRBD1; clone_size: .; j_call: TRBJ1-2
cdr3_nt: TGTGCCAGCTCATCCCGGGACATCTCCTACAATGAGCAGTTCTTC; cdr3_aa: CASSSRDISYNEQFF; v_call: TRBV18; cdr3_length: 15; d_call: .; clone_size: .; j_call: TRBJ2-1
cdr3_nt: TGTGCCTGGAATCGGGCCGGGGGGGGCTACACCTTC; cdr3_aa: CAWNRAGGGYTF; v_call: TRBV30; cdr3_length: 12; d_call: .; clone_size: .; j_call: TRBJ1-2
cdr3_nt: TGTGCCAGCAGCACCAACGGACTAGTGCGGGATACGCAGTATTTT; cdr3_aa: CASSTNGLVRDTQYF; v_call: TRBV2; cdr3_length: 15; d_call: TRBD2; clone_size: .; j_call: TRBJ2-3
cdr3_nt: TGTGCCTGGAGTCCGGCGGCACAGGGGAGCGAAAAACTGTTTTTT; cdr3_aa: CAWSPAAQGSEKLFF; v_call: TRBV30; cdr3_length: 15; d_call: TRBD1; clone_size: few; j_call: TRBJ1-4
cdr3_nt: TGTGCCAGCAGCCCCGGGACTAGCGGGAACAATGAGCAGTTCTTC; cdr3_aa: CASSPGTSGNNEQFF; v_call: TRBV9; cdr3_length: 15; d_call: TRBD2; clone_size: .; j_call: TRBJ2-1
cdr3_nt: TGTGCCAGCAGTGAATCCAGGGTCCAAGAGACCCAGTACTTC; cdr3_aa: CASSESRVQETQYF; v_call: TRBV25-1; cdr3_length: 14; d_call: .; clone_size: .; j_call: TRBJ2-5